This T cell receptor (beta chain) was identified during a study of beta chain features in type 1 diabetes. This clone came up a few times. As every portion of the isolated RNA was reverse transcribed, the sequencing read expressed TCRB transcripts. Produced via immunoSEQ multiplex PCR; TCRdb's table is partial and in-frame only. The sample includes some 330,000 clones, approximately 10% of them seen just once. The TCR originated in a woman in her 30s in good health. Input material: naive CD4+ T cells from blood.

The CDR3 DNA is TGTGCCAGCAGTCCCGCGGGAGGGGGTGAGCAGTTCTTC. This translates into CASSPAGGGEQFF. The rearrangement uses TRBV6-5 and TRBJ2-1; 9 bases align to TRBD2. V gave up 5 bases and J gave up 9 bases; unmatched junction bases: 5. Germline V gene data show CDR1 as MNHEY and CDR2 as SVGAGI. The CDR3 runs to 13 residues.